What follows describes a single T cell receptor (beta chain). This table comes from immunoSEQ multiplex PCR, and its TCRdb copy is limited to in-frame clones, with some not included. The sample shows some 80,000 clones, 70% to 85% of them seen only once. This specimen belongs to a study of OX40 agonist ivuxolimab in advanced cancers. Germline-derived CDR1 and CDR2 are SGHNT and YENEEA. Trimming removed 2 bases at V and 5 bases at J, with 10 bases between. This CDR3 has 14 residues. The sample consisted of CD4+ or CD8+ T cells sorted from blood, taken in a trial of the OX40 agonist ivuxolimab. The rearrangement joins TRBV11-3 to TRBJ2-1, with D hard to call. The source of this sequence is an adult with an advanced solid tumor such as melanoma, head and neck, liver or kidney cancer. The CDR3 DNA reads TGTGCCAGCAGCTTATCCCGTTCAAACAATGAGCAGTTCTTC. Residues: CASSLSRSNNEQFF.